This T cell receptor (beta chain) comes out of a study of blood T cell repertoires in COVID-19. Study-level background: From T cells, B-cell-depleted T cells, or PBMCs came the material, which was cDNA or gDNA.

The authors' processing: Counts of nucleated cells, estimated from reference gene primer amplification, were obtained. Clones were read by immunoSEQ multiplex PCR, and TCRdb kept only the in-frame ones, dropping some. V, J and clone size are taken as reported in that table, and D and trimming were inferred from the DNA itself. The profile covers under 45,000 clones, with just over 85% appearing a single time and approximately 5.4% taken by the ten largest. This TCR came from a man between 40 and 49 years old with active COVID-19. Sequencing was performed on peripheral blood.

CDR3 protein: CASSLAGTEEQYF. CDR3 DNA: TGTGCCAGCAGTTTAGCAGGGACAGAGGAGCAGTACTTC. The genes are TRBV28 and TRBJ2-7; the match to TRBD1 covers 7 bases. The CDR3 spans 13 residues. V shed 2 bases, J shed 7 bases, and the junction held 5 bases outside the gene matches. Germline CDR1 and CDR2: MDHEN and SYDVKM.